This T cell receptor (beta chain) was observed in a study of T cells in women clearing cervical HPV infection. Assay used: immunoSEQ multiplex PCR; TCRdb lists only in-frame clones, some missing. The sample includes 36,000 or so clones. The receptor's source is a woman between 18 and 75 years old with a cervical HPV16 infection that either progressed to CIN3+ or cleared (not recorded which). Sequencing input: blood buffy coat.

The CDR3: CASSLGGRASYEQYF. The CDR3 bases that were read are TGTGCCAGCAGTTTGGGGGGGAGGGCCAGCTACGAG. The V and J genes are TRBV12-3 or TRBV12-4 and TRBJ2-7; the match to TRBD2 covers 7 bases. The read ends 3 residues shy of where the CDR3 ends; the end is completed using the germline J gene. Trimming cost V 3 bases and J 3 bases; bases outside gene matches: 8. The CDR3 spans 15 residues.